These 13 T cell receptor beta chains came from one sample sequenced in a study of blood T cell repertoires in COVID-19. TCRdb keeps only in-frame clones here, not all; method: immunoSEQ multiplex PCR. The sample lists some 78,000 clones, 70% to 90% occurring once. What was sequenced was peripheral blood. These receptors all come from a man aged 70 or older with active or convalescent COVID-19.

The rearrangement uses TRBV9 and TRBJ1-4; 9 bases align to TRBD1. The CDR3 is 15 amino acids. Per germline, CDR1 SGDLS and CDR2 YYNGEE. V dropped 2 bases and J dropped 2; count of bases not matched to a gene: 1. The CDR3: CASSVGQGTNEKLFF. Written as DNA, the CDR3 is TGTGCCAGCAGCGTCGGACAGGGGACTAATGAAAAACTGTTTTTT.

This chain joins TRBV6-1 and TRBJ2-1; maybe TRBD1 (5 bases). The CDR3 contains 15 residues. CDR1 and CDR2 from the germline V gene are MNHNS and SASEGT. V lost 2 bases and J 5 bases, leaving 13 bases between the germline ends. CDR3 sequence: CASSELGVENNEQFF. CDR3 sequence (DNA): TGTGCCAGCAGTGAATTAGGGGTTGAAAACAATGAGCAGTTCTTC.

V gene TRBV6-1 combines with J gene TRBJ1-5, with D tentatively TRBD1 (6 bases). V was shortened by 1 base and J by 7 bases, with 11 bases between the two germline ends. CDR3 length equals 14 residues. Germline-derived CDR1 and CDR2 are MNHNS and SASEGT. This CDR3 is CASSEGPGAQPQHF. CDR3 coding DNA: TGTGCCAGCAGTGAAGGTCCAGGGGCGCAGCCCCAGCATTTT.

The chain combines TRBV7-9 with TRBJ1-5; TRBD1 might be the D (5 bases). V lost 3 bases and J lost 6, with 9 bases in between. Germline CDR1 and CDR2: SEHNR and FQNEAQ (reference sequence). CDR3 length: 13 amino acids. This chain's CDR3 is CASSFQGGQPQHF. The CDR3 DNA follows: TGTGCCAGCAGCTTCCAGGGAGGTCAGCCCCAGCATTTT.

This clone was counted once. V usage is TRBV3-1 (or the pseudogene TRBV3-2) and J usage is TRBJ2-7, with TRBD1 matching 10 bases. CDR1 and CDR2 (germline): LGHDT, YNNKEL (reference sequence). The CDR3 extends over 15 amino acids. With V trimmed by 4 bases and J by 5 bases, 8 bases remained unmatched. The CDR3 sequence: CASSPKGQGTDEQYF. The CDR3 nucleotides are TGTGCCAGCAGCCCCAAGGGACAGGGGACGGACGAGCAGTACTTC.

The J gene is TRBJ2-3, the V gene TRBV14; D perhaps matches TRBD1 (6 bases). Trimming took 3 bases from V and 2 from J, leaving 15 bases between them. The CDR3 runs to 16 residues. Germline V gene lookup returns CDR1 SGHDN and CDR2 FVKESK. The CDR3 DNA sequence: TGTGCCAGCAGCCAGGTTCACAGGGTTCTCACAGATACGCAGTATTTT. Residues: CASSQVHRVLTDTQYF.

The chain joins TRBV18 to TRBJ2-7; 9 bases are a match to TRBD1. With 0 bases clipped from V and 3 bases from J, the junction kept 0 bases outside the gene matches. The CDR3 length is 14 residues. Germline-derived CDR1 and CDR2 are KGHSH and LQKENI. Here the CDR3 DNA reads TGTGCCAGCTCACCACCGACAGGGGGCTACGAGCAGTACTTC. This codes for CASSPPTGGYEQYF.

This chain links TRBV10-3 with TRBJ2-7; tentative D call: TRBD1 (5 bases). The CDR3 sequence is 14 residues long. Deletions cut 6 bases from V and 1 base from J, with 13 bases between. The germline V gene encodes CDR1 ENHRY and CDR2 SYGVKD. The CDR3 reads CAIRDTDGSYEQYF. CDR3 bases: TGTGCCATCAGGGACACGGACGGGTCCTACGAGCAGTACTTC.

This chain uses TRBV2 with TRBJ1-2, with TRBD1 identical over 8 bases. Unmatched junction bases numbered 1, after V lost 3 bases and J lost 4 bases. CDR1 SNHLY and CDR2 FYNNEI come from the germline V gene. The CDR3 runs to 13 residues. The CDR3 is CASSDTGGYGYTF. CDR3 sequence (DNA): TGTGCCAGCAGTGACACAGGGGGCTATGGCTACACCTTC.

CDR3 nucleotides: TGTGCCAGCAGATTCTCTGGCCGTAACACTGAAGCTTTCTTT. This encodes CASRFSGRNTEAFF. The chain joins TRBV3-1 (or the pseudogene TRBV3-2) to TRBJ1-1, with no clear D. In germline, CDR1 is LGHDT, CDR2 YNNKEL (reference sequence). V was clipped by 6 bases and J by 2 bases, with 13 bases between them. This CDR3 spans 14 amino acids.

J is TRBJ1-2 and V is TRBV6-2 or TRBV6-3, with D unresolved. This CDR3 has 13 amino acids. V was cut by 5 bases and J by 4 bases, with 11 bases left in between. CDR1 is MNHEY and CDR2 is SVGEGT in the germline V gene. The CDR3 coding sequence is TGTGCCAGCAGTAGTATCGGGTTCTATGGCTACACCTTC. Its translation is CASSSIGFYGYTF.

The chain joins TRBV2 to TRBJ1-2; D is ambiguous. Germline CDR1 reads SNHLY; CDR2 reads FYNNEI. The V gene lost 6 bases and the J gene lost 7 bases, with 15 bases spanning the gap. The CDR3 has 13 residues. CDR3 nucleotides: TGTGCCAGCAGCGTGGGAAGGAGGAGTGGCTACACCTTC. This gives the protein CASSVGRRSGYTF.

This chain connects TRBV5-1 to TRBJ2-1; possible D gene TRBD2, 5 bases. V was pared by 2 bases and J by 9 bases, with 24 bases between. The CDR3 extends over 17 amino acids. CDR1 is SGHRS, CDR2 YFSETQ, per germline. The CDR3 loop reads CASSLQRTGTTKGEQFF. In DNA, the CDR3 is TGCGCCAGCAGCTTACAAAGGACGGGAACTACGAAGGGTGAGCAGTTCTTC.